This entry concerns a single T cell receptor (beta chain). Using immunoSEQ multiplex PCR, the repertoire was profiled, and TCRdb retains in-frame clones only, with some absent. The sample shows some 240,000 clones, 75% to 85% of them seen only once. The CDR3 is 16 amino acids. Germline CDR1 reads MNHEY; CDR2 reads SMNVEV (reference sequence). V was trimmed by 1 base and J by 8 bases, leaving 17 bases between them. The entry originates in a study of blood T cell repertoires in COVID-19. Study at large: Material from acute and convalescent COVID-19 was sourced from the United States, Italy and Spain.

V gene TRBV27 combines with J gene TRBJ1-4; D gene ambiguous. The receptor was derived from a man aged 45 to 65 with active or convalescent COVID-19. The sequenced sample was peripheral blood. This CDR3 is CASSLLNPEDREKLFF. The DNA for the CDR3 is TGTGCCAGCAGTTTATTAAACCCAGAGGATAGGGAAAAACTGTTTTTT. Using reference TRBV27 and TRBJ1-4 for the parts outside the CDR3, the full variable domain is EAQVTQNPRYLITVTGKKLTVTCSQNMNHEYMSWYRQDPGLGLRQIYYSMNVEVTDKGDVPEGYKVSRKEKRNFPLILESPSPNQTSLYFCASSLLNPEDREKLFFGSGTQLSVL.